These T cell receptor beta chains were read from a single sample in a study of CD8+ T cells in alopecia areata. Data came from immunoSEQ multiplex PCR; TCRdb stores just in-frame clones and leaves some out. In the table there are about 110,000 clones, approximately 59% of which are singletons. Sequencing was carried out using CD8+ T cells sorted from blood. Every receptor here comes from a human donor in good health. CDR3s include the opening cysteine and the closing phenylalanine or tryptophan. Each record gives: J gene, D gene, clone size, V gene, CDR3 protein, CDR3 DNA. D genes are given only for firm matches. Part of the rows lack a size; the others show once, few, many or a class for expanded clones.

TRBJ2-5	.	few	TRBV15	CATSSRTAPWETQYF	TGTGCCACCAGCAGTCGGACAGCCCCTTGGGAGACCCAGTACTTC
TRBJ2-1	TRBD2	.	TRBV29-1	CSVEGLAGAEIDNEQFF	TGCAGCGTTGAAGGCCTAGCGGGGGCGGAAATTGACAATGAGCAGTTCTTC
TRBJ2-2	TRBD2	.	TRBV5-6	CASSSGLAGELFF	TGTGCCAGCAGCTCAGGACTAGCCGGGGAGCTGTTTTTT
TRBJ2-2	.	few	TRBV29-1	CSVEGGRARRELFF	TGCAGCGTTGAGGGGGGCCGGGCACGGCGGGAGCTGTTTTTT
TRBJ2-2	TRBD2	.	TRBV9	CASSVWLADTGELFF	TGTGCCAGCAGCGTGTGGCTAGCGGACACCGGGGAGCTGTTTTTT
TRBJ2-1	TRBD1	few	TRBV5-6	CASRGQGGNEQFF	TGTGCCAGCAGGGGACAGGGTGGGAATGAGCAGTTCTTC
TRBJ1-2	.	.	TRBV29-1	CSVDRGPQGYTF	TGCAGCGTTGACAGGGGTCCACAGGGCTACACCTTC
TRBJ1-1	.	few	TRBV29-1	CSVVWGTEAFF	TGCAGCGTCGTTTGGGGAACTGAAGCTTTCTTT
TRBJ1-2	.	.	TRBV4-1	CASSHIQGSGYGYTF	TGCGCCAGCAGCCACATACAAGGGTCGGGCTATGGCTACACCTTC
TRBJ2-7	TRBD2	.	TRBV7-2	CASSLTSGGLYEQYF	TGTGCCAGCAGCCTCACTAGCGGGGGACTCTACGAGCAGTACTTC
TRBJ2-1	TRBD2	.	TRBV5-5	CASSQDELAGGYNEQFF	TGCGCCAGCAGCCAAGATGAACTAGCGGGGGGGTACAATGAGCAGTTCTTC
TRBJ2-7	TRBD1	.	TRBV19	CASGQGLSYEQYF	TGTGCCAGTGGACAGGGACTTTCCTACGAGCAGTACTTC
TRBJ2-1	.	.	TRBV27	CASTLSWGSYNEQFF	TGTGCCAGCACCCTTTCATGGGGCTCCTACAATGAGCAGTTCTTC
TRBJ2-7	.	.	TRBV23-1	CASSQSFLTAEGPTDEQYF	TGCGCCAGCAGTCAATCGTTCTTAACCGCGGAGGGCCCCACGGACGAGCAGTACTTC
TRBJ1-5	.	.	TRBV19	CASSTGPGGNQPQHF	TGTGCCAGTAGTACGGGGCCGGGTGGCAATCAGCCCCAGCATTTT